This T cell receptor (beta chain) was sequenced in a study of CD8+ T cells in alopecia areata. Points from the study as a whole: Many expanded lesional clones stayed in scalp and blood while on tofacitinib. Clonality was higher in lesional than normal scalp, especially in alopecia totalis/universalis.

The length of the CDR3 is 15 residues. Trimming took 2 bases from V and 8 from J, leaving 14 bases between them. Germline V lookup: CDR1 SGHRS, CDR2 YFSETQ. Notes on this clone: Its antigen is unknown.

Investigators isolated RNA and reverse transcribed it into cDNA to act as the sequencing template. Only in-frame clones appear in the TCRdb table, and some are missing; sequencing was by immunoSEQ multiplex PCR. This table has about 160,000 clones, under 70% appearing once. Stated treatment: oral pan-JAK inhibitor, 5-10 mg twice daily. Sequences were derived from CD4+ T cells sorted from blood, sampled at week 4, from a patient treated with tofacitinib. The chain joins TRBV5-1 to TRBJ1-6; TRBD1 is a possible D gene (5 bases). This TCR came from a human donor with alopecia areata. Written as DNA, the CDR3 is TGCGCCAGCAGCTTAGGGACTTTAGAAGATTCACCCCTCCACTTT. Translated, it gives CASSLGTLEDSPLHF. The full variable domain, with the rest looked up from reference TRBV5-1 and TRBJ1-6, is KAGVTQTPRYLIKTRGQQVTLSCSPISGHRSVSWYQQTPGQGLQFLFEYFSETQRNKGNFPGRFSGRQFSNSRSEMNVSTLELGDSALYLCASSLGTLEDSPLHFGNGTRLTVT.